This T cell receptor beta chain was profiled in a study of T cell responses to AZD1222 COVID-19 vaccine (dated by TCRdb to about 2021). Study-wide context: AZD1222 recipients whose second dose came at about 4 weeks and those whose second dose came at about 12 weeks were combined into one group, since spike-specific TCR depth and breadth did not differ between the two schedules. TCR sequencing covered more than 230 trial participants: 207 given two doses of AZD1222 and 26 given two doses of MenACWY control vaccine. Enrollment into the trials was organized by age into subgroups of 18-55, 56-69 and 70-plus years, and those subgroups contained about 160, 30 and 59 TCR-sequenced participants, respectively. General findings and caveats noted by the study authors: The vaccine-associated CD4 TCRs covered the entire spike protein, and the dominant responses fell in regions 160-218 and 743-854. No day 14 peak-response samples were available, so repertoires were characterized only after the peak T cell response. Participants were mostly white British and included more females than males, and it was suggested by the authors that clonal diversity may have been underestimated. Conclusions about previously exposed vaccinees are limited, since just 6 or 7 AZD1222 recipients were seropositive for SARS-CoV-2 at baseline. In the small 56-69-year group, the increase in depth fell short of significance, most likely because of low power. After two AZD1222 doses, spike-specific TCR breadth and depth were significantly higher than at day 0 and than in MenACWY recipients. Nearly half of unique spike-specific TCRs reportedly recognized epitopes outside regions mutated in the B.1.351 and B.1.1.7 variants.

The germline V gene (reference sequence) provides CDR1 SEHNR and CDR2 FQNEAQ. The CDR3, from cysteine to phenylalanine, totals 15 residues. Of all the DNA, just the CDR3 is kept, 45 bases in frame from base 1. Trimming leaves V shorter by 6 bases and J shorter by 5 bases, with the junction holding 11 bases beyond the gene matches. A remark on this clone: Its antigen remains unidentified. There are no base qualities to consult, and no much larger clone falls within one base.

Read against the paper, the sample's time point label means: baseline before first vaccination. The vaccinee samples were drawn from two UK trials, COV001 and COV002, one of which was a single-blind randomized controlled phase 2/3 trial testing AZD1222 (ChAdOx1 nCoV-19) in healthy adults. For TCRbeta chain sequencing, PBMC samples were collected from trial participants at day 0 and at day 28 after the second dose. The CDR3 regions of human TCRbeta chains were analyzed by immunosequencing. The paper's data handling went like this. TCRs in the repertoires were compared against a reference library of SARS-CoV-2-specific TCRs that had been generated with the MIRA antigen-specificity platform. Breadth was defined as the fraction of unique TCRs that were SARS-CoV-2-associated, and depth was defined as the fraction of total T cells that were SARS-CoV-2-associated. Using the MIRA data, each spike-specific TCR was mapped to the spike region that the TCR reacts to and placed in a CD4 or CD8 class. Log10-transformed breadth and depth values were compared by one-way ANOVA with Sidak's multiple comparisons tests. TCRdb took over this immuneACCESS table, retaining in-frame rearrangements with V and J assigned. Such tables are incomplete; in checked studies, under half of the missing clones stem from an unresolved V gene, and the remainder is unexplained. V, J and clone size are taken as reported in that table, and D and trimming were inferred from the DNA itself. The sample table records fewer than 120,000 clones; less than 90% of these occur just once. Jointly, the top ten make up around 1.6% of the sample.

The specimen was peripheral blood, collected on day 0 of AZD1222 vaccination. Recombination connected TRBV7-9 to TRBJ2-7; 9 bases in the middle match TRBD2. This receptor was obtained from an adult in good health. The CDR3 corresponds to CASRTPRGGDNEQYF. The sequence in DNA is TGTGCCAGCAGGACGCCTCGCGGGGGGGACAACGAGCAGTACTTC.